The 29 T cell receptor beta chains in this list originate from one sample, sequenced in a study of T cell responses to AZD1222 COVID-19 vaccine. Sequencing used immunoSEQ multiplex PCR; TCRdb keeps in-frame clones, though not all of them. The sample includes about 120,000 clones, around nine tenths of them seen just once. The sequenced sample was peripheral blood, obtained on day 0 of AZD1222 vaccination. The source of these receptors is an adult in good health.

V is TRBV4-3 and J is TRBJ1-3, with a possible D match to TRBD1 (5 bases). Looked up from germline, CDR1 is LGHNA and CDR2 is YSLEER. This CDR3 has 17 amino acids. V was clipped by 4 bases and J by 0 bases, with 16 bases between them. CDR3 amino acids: CASSPHAGGASGNTIYF. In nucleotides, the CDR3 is TGCGCCAGCAGCCCCCATGCGGGGGGAGCCTCTGGAAACACCATATATTTT.

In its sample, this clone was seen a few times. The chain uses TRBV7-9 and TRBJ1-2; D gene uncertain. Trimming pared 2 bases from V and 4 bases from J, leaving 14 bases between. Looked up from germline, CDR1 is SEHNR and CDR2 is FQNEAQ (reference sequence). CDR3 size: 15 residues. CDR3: CASSLPLGAGYGYTF. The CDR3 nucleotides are TGTGCCAGCAGCTTACCCCTGGGAGCGGGCTATGGCTACACCTTC. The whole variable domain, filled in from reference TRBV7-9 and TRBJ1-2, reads DTGVSQNPRHKITKRGQNVTFRCDPISEHNRLYWYRQTLGQGPEFLTYFQNEAQLEKSRLLSDRFSAERPKGSFSTLEIQRTEQGDSAMYLCASSLPLGAGYGYTFGSGTRLTVV.

The chain's CDR3 is CASSTTGYDTQYF. The CDR3 coding sequence is TGTGCCAGTAGTACTACAGGGTACGATACGCAGTATTTT. The rearrangement uses TRBV19 and TRBJ2-3, with D perhaps matching TRBD1 (6 bases). The CDR3 runs to 13 residues. Trimming shortened V by 4 bases and J by 6 bases, and 11 bases separated the two germline ends. Germline V CDR1 and CDR2: LNHDA, SQIVND (reference sequence). Variable domain in full (rest from reference TRBV19 and TRBJ2-3): DGGITQSPKYLFRKEGQNVTLSCEQNLNHDAMYWYRQDPGQGLRLIYYSQIVNDFQKGDIAEGYSVSREKKESFPLTVTSAQKNPTAFYLCASSTTGYDTQYFGPGTRLTVL.

The CDR3 region has the DNA TGTGCCAGCAGTTACGCGTTCGGGACCGGGGAGCTGTTTTTT. Protein sequence: CASSYAFGTGELFF. The chain uses TRBV6-6 and TRBJ2-2; D remains unclear. CDR3 size: 14 residues. V was shortened by 2 bases and J by 5 bases, with 9 bases between the two germline ends. The germline V gene has CDR1 MNHNY and CDR2 SVGAGI (reference sequence).

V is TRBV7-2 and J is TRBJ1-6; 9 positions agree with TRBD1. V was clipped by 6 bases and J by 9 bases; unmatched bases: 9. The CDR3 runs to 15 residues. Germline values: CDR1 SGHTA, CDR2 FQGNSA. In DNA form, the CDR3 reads TGTGCCAGCAGGGAGGGACAGGGCTGGGGTTCACCCCTCCACTTT. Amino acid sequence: CASREGQGWGSPLHF. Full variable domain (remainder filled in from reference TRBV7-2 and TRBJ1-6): GAGVSQSPSNKVTEKGKDVELRCDPISGHTALYWYRQSLGQGLEFLIYFQGNSAPDKSGLPSDRFSAERTGGSVSTLTIQRTQQEDSAVYLCASREGQGWGSPLHFGNGTRLTVT.

The CDR3 DNA reads TGTGCCAGCAGCTTAGAGACGGGTACCGTAGCTTTCTTT. Its translation is CASSLETGTVAFF. The gene calls are TRBV11-3 and TRBJ1-1; D remains unclear. Germline V CDR1 and CDR2: SGHNT, YENEEA. V lost 0 bases, J lost 10 bases, and 12 bases lay in between. The CDR3 has 13 residues.

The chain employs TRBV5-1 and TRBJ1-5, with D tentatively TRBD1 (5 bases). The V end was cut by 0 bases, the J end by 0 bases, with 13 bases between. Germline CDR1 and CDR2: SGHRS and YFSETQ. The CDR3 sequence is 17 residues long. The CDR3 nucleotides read TGCGCCAGCAGCTTGGGGGCCGGGACTCATAGCAATCAGCCCCAGCATTTT. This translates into CASSLGAGTHSNQPQHF.

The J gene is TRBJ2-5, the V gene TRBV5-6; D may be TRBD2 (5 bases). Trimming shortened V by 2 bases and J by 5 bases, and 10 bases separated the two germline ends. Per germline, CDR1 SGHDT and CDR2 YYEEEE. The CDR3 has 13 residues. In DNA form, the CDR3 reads TGTGCCAGCAGCTTCGACACTAGGGAGACCCAGTACTTC. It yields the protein CASSFDTRETQYF.

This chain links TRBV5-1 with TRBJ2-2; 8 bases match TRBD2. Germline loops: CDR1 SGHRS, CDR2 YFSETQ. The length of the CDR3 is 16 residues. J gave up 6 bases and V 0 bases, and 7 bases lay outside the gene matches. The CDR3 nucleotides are TGCGCCAGCAGCTTGGTCGCGGGGGGCTCCTCCGGGGAGCTGTTTTTT. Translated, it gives CASSLVAGGSSGELFF.

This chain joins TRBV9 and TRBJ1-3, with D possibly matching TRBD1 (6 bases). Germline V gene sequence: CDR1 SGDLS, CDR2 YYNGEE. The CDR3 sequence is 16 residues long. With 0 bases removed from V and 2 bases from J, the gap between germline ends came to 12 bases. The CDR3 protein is CASSVGGRGAGNTIYF. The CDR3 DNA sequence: TGTGCCAGCAGCGTAGGAGGCAGGGGAGCTGGAAACACCATATATTTT.

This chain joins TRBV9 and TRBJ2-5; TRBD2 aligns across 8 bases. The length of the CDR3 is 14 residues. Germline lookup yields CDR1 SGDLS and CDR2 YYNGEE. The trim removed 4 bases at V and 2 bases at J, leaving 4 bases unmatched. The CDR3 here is CASSPSGGQETQYF. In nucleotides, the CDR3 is TGTGCCAGCAGCCCGAGCGGGGGACAAGAGACCCAGTACTTC.

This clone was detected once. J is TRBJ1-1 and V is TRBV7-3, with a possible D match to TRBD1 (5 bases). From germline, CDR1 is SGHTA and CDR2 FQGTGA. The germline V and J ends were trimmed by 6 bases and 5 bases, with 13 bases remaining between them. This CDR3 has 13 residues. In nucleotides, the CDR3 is TGTGCCAGCAGTTACCAAGGGGTAACTGAAGCTTTCTTT. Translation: CASSYQGVTEAFF.

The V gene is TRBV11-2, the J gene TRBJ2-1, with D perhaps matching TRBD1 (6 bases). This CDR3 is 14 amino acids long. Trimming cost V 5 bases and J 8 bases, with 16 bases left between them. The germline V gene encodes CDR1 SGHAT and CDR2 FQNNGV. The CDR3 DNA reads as TGTGCCAGCAGCATTACGACAGGATCTGATGAGCAGTTCTTC. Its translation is CASSITTGSDEQFF.

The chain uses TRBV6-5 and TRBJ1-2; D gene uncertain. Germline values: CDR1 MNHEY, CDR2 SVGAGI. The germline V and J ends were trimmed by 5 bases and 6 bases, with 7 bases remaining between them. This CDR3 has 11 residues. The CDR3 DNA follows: TGTGCCAGCAGTCAAATTAATGGCTACACCTTC. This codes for CASSQINGYTF.

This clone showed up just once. CDR3: CASSLSGLAGTGELFF. The DNA of the CDR3 is TGTGCCAGCAGCTTATCGGGACTAGCGGGGACCGGGGAGCTGTTTTTT. The genes are TRBV7-3 and TRBJ2-2; 13 bases map to TRBD2. The germline gives CDR1 SGHTA, CDR2 FQGTGA. The CDR3 runs 16 residues. The trim removed 2 bases at V and 5 bases at J, leaving 2 bases unmatched.

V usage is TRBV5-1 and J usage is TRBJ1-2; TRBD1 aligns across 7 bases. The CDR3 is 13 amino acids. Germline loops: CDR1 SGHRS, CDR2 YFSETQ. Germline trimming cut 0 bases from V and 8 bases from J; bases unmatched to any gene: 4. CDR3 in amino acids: CASSLEQGMGYTF. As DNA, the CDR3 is TGCGCCAGCAGCTTGGAACAGGGGATGGGCTACACCTTC.

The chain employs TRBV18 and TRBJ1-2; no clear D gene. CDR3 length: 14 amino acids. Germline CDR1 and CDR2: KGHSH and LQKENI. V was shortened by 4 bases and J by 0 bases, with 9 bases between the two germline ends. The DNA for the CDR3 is TGTGCCAGCTCACAGGGCAGCCCTAACTATGGCTACACCTTC. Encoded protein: CASSQGSPNYGYTF.

The DNA of the CDR3 is TGTGCCAGCAGTTACGCCCTGACAGGTGCCTACGAGCAGTACTTC. Translation: CASSYALTGAYEQYF. V and J are TRBV6-5 and TRBJ2-7, with D possibly matching TRBD1 (6 bases). The length of the CDR3 is 15 residues. V was trimmed by 2 bases and J by 2 bases, leaving 13 bases between them. Germline values: CDR1 MNHEY, CDR2 SVGAGI.

The CDR3 DNA follows: TGCGCCAGCAGCTTGGCTGGGTATACTGAAGCTTTCTTT. It specifies CASSLAGYTEAFF. J is TRBJ1-1 and V is TRBV5-1; D is unclear. CDR3 length: 13 amino acids. Germline values: CDR1 SGHRS, CDR2 YFSETQ. V was trimmed by 0 bases and J by 5 bases, leaving 8 bases between them.

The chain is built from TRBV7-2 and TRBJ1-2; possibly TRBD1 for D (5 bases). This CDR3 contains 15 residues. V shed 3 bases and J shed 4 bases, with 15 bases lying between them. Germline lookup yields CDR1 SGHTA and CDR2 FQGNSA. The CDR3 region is CASSLLPDSSYGYTF. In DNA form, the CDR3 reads TGTGCCAGCAGCTTGCTCCCCGACAGTAGCTATGGCTACACCTTC.

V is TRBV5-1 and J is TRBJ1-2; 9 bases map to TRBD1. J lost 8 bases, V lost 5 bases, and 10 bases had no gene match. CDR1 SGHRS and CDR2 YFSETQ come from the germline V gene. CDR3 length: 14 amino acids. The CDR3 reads CASSLTGQGRGYTF. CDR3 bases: TGCGCCAGCAGTTTGACGGGACAGGGTAGGGGCTACACCTTC.

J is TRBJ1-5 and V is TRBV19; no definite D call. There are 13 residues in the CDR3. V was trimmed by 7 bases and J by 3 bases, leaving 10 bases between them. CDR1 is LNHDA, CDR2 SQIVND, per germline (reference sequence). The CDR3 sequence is CASTAGFNQPQHF. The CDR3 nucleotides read TGTGCCAGTACTGCGGGCTTCAATCAGCCCCAGCATTTT.

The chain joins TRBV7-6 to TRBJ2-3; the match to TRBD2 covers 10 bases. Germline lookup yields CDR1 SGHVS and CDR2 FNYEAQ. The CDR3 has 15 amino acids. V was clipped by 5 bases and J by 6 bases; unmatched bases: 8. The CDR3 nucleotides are TGTGCCAGCAGCCTCAGCGGGGGGGCCTGGGATACGCAGTATTTT. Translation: CASSLSGGAWDTQYF.

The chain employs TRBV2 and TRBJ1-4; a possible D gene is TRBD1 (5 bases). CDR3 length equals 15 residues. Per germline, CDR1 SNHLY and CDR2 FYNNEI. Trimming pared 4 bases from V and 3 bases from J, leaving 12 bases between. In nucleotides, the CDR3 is TGTGCCAGCAGTGTGGTAGGGACCCCTAATGAAAAACTGTTTTTT. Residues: CASSVVGTPNEKLFF.

As DNA, the CDR3 is TGCGCCAGCAGCCGAATAGCGGCAGCTACAGATACGCAGTATTTT. Translating gives CASSRIAAATDTQYF. The V call is TRBV5-1, the J call TRBJ2-3; D possibly corresponds to TRBD2 (6 bases). Germline lookup yields CDR1 SGHRS and CDR2 YFSETQ. There are 15 residues in the CDR3. Trimming took off 4 bases at V and 3 bases at J, with 15 bases between the two ends.

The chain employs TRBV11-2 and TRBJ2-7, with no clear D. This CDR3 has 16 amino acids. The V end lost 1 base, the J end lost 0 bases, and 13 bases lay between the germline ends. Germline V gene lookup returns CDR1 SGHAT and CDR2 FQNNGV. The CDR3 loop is CASSLGMTWSSYEQYF. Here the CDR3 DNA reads TGTGCCAGCAGCTTAGGTATGACATGGAGCTCCTACGAGCAGTACTTC.

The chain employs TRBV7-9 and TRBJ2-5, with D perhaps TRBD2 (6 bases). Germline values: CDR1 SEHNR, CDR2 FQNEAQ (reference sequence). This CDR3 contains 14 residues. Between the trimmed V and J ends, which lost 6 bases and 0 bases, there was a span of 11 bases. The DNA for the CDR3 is TGTGCCAGCAGTCGCACTAGCCACCAAGAGACCCAGTACTTC. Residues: CASSRTSHQETQYF. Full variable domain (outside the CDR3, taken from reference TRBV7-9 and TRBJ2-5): DTGVSQNPRHKITKRGQNVTFRCDPISEHNRLYWYRQTLGQGPEFLTYFQNEAQLEKSRLLSDRFSAERPKGSFSTLEIQRTEQGDSAMYLCASSRTSHQETQYFGPGTRLLVL.

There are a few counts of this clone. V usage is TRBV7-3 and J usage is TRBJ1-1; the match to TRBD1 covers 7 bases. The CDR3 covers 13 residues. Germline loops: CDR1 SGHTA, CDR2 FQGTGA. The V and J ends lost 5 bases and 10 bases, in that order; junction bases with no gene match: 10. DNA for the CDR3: TGTGCCAGCAGCCTTACCCCGACAGGGCGAGCTTTCTTT. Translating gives CASSLTPTGRAFF.

This CDR3 reads CASSLGRGYEQYF. DNA for the CDR3: TGTGCCAGCAGTTTGGGCAGGGGCTACGAGCAGTACTTC. The chain recombines TRBV27 with TRBJ2-7; D perhaps matches TRBD1 (6 bases). The CDR3 sequence is 13 residues long. The germline gives CDR1 MNHEY, CDR2 SMNVEV (reference sequence). V was clipped by 3 bases and J by 3 bases, with 9 bases between them.